This record looks at one TCR beta chain sequence and its context. Its antigen is not yet known. No much larger clonotype is one base removed from it; base qualities were not supplied. The data were taken from a study of blood T cell repertoires in COVID-19 (dated by TCRdb to between 2020 and 2021). Looking at the study overall: Samples covering the acute and convalescent phases of COVID-19 were provided by collaborators in the United States, Italy and Spain. The prospective study material was composed of cDNA or gDNA derived from T cells, B-cell-depleted T cells, or PBMCs. Subjects who had been exposed to COVID-19, were actively infected with it, or had recovered from it provided the deeply sampled blood TCRbeta repertoires that made up the dataset. The repertoires were released in a freely available public database intended as a resource for research on the immune response to SARS-CoV-2. The samples were drawn from the first 160 participants of the ongoing ImmuneRACE study and from some 1,300 subjects provided by 6 global collaborators. The sample metadata nearly always contained a de-identified subject ID, COVID-19 status, age in years and sex. Where available, HLA class I and class II types were taken from metadata supplied by the sample provider and were not determined by assay-based typing.

Counted from cysteine to phenylalanine, this CDR3 has 12 amino acids. The retained sequence is limited to the CDR3, 36 bases, with the frame set at the first base. Looking up the germline V gene yields CDR1 MDHEN and CDR2 SYDVKM. The trim is 2 bases for V and 8 bases for J, with a gap of 9 bases between the germline ends. TCRbeta CDR3 regions were amplified from genomic DNA by means of the immunoSEQ Assay, a bias-controlled multiplex PCR. On the study's bioinformatics: Nucleated cell counts per sample were estimated from amplification of reference gene primers within the assay. To quantify the absolute abundance of each unique TCRbeta CDR3 rearrangement, sequence reads were collapsed and filtered. For each sample, productive Simpson clonality was calculated as the square root of Simpson's diversity index across productive rearrangements. TCRdb stores this immuneACCESS table with in-frame sequences only. Part of the clones is absent; in the studies checked, under half of the shortfall reflects unresolved V genes, and no reason is known for the rest. D and trimming were read from the DNA, whereas the V and J calls and clone size are those reported in that table. The sample yields approximately 300,000 clones; around 85% were counted once. The ten largest clones represent around 1.8% of the sample.

What the work shows at the level of the full study, not this receptor alone: The quantity of clinical and demographic metadata differed by source and by participant and was supplied without curation.

Participants in the prospective study were enrolled through a virtual design, were aged roughly 18 to 100 years, and lived in under 25 United States geographic areas. To assign participants to cohorts, the prospective study relied on clinical history that participants themselves reported in a screening survey and a study questionnaire. A participant counted as exposed if, within 2 weeks of entering the study, that participant had been in contact with someone who had a PCR-confirmed or clinician-diagnosed COVID-19 case. Each participant in the prospective study had whole blood, serum and a nasopharyngeal or oropharyngeal swab collected by mobile phlebotomists. Over a roughly 2-month period, participants in the prospective study had the option of providing additional blood draws and questionnaires. Blood samples from the prospective study were shipped frozen or at room temperature prior to DNA extraction.

This clonotype originated in a woman aged 25 to 39 who had been exposed to COVID-19. Material for sequencing was PBMCs or T cells enriched from blood (not recorded which). The sequence links TRBV28 to TRBJ1-2; TRBD1 might be the D gene, on 5 matching bases. In nucleotides, the sequence is TGTGCCAGCAGTTTAGCAGGGTTAGGCTACACCTTC. Protein translation: CASSLAGLGYTF.